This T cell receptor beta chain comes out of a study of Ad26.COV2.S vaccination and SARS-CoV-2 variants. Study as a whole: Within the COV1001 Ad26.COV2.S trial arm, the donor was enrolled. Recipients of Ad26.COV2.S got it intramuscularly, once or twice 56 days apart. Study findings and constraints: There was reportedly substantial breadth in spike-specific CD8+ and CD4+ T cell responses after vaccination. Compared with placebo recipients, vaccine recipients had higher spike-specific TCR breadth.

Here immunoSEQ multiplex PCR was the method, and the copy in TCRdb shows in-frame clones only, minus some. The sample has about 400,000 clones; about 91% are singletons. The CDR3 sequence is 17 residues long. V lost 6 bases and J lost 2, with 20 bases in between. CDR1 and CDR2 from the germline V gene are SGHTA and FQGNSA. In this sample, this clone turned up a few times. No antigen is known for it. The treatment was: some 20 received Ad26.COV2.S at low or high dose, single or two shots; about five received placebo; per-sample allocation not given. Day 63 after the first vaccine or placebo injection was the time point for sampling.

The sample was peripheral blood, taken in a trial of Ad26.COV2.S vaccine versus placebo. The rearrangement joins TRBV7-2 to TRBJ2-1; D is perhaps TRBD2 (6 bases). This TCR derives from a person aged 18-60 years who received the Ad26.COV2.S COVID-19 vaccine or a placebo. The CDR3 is CASSLRDGTAPYNEQFF. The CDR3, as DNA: TGTGCCAGCAGTTTAAGGGACGGGACTGCCCCCTACAATGAGCAGTTCTTC.